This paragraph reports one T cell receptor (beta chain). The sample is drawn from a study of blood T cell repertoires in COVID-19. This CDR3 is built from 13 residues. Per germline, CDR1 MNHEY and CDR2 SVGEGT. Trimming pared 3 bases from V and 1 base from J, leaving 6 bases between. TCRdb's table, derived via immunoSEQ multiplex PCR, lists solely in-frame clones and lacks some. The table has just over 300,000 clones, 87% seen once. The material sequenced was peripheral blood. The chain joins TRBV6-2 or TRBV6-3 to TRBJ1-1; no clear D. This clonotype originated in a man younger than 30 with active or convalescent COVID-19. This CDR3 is CASSYRQNTEAFF. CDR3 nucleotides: TGTGCCAGCAGTTATAGACAGAACACTGAAGCTTTCTTT.